Shown below are 30 T cell receptor beta chains from a single sample sequenced in a study of tumor-infiltrating lymphocytes in localized non-small cell lung cancer. This table comes from immunoSEQ multiplex PCR, and its TCRdb copy is limited to in-frame clones, with some not included. The sample holds several thousand clones, 55% to 80% seen once. The sequenced sample was uninvolved lung tissue not adjacent to the tumor. Receptors originate from a human donor with non-small cell lung cancer.

The chain recombines TRBV11-2 with TRBJ2-3; tentative D call: TRBD2 (6 bases). This CDR3 is 15 amino acids long. Germline V gives CDR1 SGHAT, CDR2 FQNNGV. Between the trimmed V and J ends, which lost 4 bases and 4 bases, there was a span of 15 bases. DNA of the CDR3: TGTGCCAGCAGCTCTCCGGGAGCGGCGGCAGATACGCAGTATTTT. Translating gives CASSSPGAAADTQYF. The entire variable domain, with the rest obtained from reference TRBV11-2 and TRBJ2-3, is as follows: EAGVAQSPRYKIIEKRQSVAFWCNPISGHATLYWYQQILGQGPKLLIQFQNNGVVDDSQLPKDRFSAERLKGVDSTLKIQPAKLEDSAVYLCASSSPGAAADTQYFGPGTRLTVL.

This clone was recorded a few times. The rearrangement uses TRBV28 and TRBJ1-1, with a weak D call TRBD1 (5 bases). Trimming took off 5 bases at V and 4 bases at J, with 20 bases between the two ends. The germline gives CDR1 MDHEN, CDR2 SYDVKM. The CDR3 runs 16 residues. The CDR3 sequence: CASSRALLRGGTEAFF. The DNA for the CDR3 is TGTGCCAGCAGTCGGGCCCTGCTGCGGGGGGGCACTGAAGCTTTCTTT.

This clone was detected a few times. The chain has TRBV6-5 and TRBJ2-7, with D perhaps matching TRBD1 or TRBD2 (7 bases each). Trimming removed 2 bases at V and 4 bases at J, with 15 bases between. The CDR3 is 15 residues long. Germline CDR1 reads MNHEY; CDR2 reads SVGAGI. The CDR3 DNA sequence: TGTGCCAGCAGTTACCAGGGGGGGCCCGGGTACGAGCAGTACTTC. This translates into CASSYQGGPGYEQYF.

The chain joins TRBV6-6 to TRBJ1-2; possibly TRBD1 for D (5 bases). The CDR3 is made up of 12 amino acids. V lost 4 bases, J lost 6 bases, and 9 bases lay in between. CDR1 and CDR2 (germline): MNHNY, SVGAGI (reference sequence). Here the CDR3 DNA reads TGTGCCAGCAGTTCCGGGACGCATGGCTACACCTTC. Protein sequence: CASSSGTHGYTF.

This chain joins TRBV6-1 and TRBJ2-5, with D tentatively TRBD2 (6 bases). Trimming removed 7 bases at V and 3 bases at J, with 12 bases between. CDR3 length: 13 residues. Per the germline V gene, CDR1 is MNHNS and CDR2 is SASEGT. The CDR3 reads CASMGLWEETQYF. The CDR3 coding sequence is TGTGCCAGCATGGGACTCTGGGAAGAGACCCAGTACTTC.

The rearrangement joins TRBV30 to TRBJ2-1; D is possibly TRBD2 (6 bases). V was pared by 8 bases and J by 10 bases, with 15 bases between. CDR1 is GTSNPN, CDR2 SVGIG, per germline (reference sequence). CDR3 size: 11 residues. The CDR3 DNA follows: TGTGCCACCGATGGGGGGAAAGAGCAGTTCTTC. This gives the protein CATDGGKEQFF.

Of note for this clone: Other DNA sequences in this sample translate to the same CDR3. V is TRBV19 and J is TRBJ2-6, with 7 positions matching TRBD1. J was trimmed by 0 bases and V by 6 bases; bases with no gene match: 2. CDR1 and CDR2 (germline): LNHDA, SQIVND (reference sequence). The CDR3 has 15 residues. The CDR3 DNA sequence: TGTGCCAGTAGGACAGGGAGCTCTGGGGCCAACGTCCTGACTTTC. Encoded protein: CASRTGSSGANVLTF.

This clone appeared once. The rearrangement joins TRBV5-1 to TRBJ2-5; D perhaps matches TRBD1 (6 bases). V shed 6 bases and J shed 3 bases, with 6 bases lying between them. This CDR3 is 11 amino acids long. Germline V gene sequence: CDR1 SGHRS, CDR2 YFSETQ. This chain's CDR3 is CASKGEETQYF. CDR3 nucleotide sequence: TGCGCCAGCAAGGGGGAAGAGACCCAGTACTTC.

The chain links TRBV5-1 to TRBJ1-4; the match to TRBD1 covers 7 bases. There are 15 residues in the CDR3. Germline CDR1 is SGHRS and CDR2 is YFSETQ. V was pared by 2 bases and J by 4 bases, with 5 bases of the junction left unmatched. CDR3 amino acids: CASSFGDRDNEKLFF. In nucleotides, the CDR3 is TGCGCCAGCAGCTTCGGGGACAGAGATAATGAAAAACTGTTTTTT.

The chain links TRBV18 to TRBJ2-7, with D unresolved. V was clipped by 1 base and J by 2 bases, with 9 bases between them. Germline CDR1 KGHSH, CDR2 LQKENI. The CDR3 has 14 residues. The CDR3 sequence: CASSPQRKTYEQYF. Written as DNA, the CDR3 is TGTGCCAGCTCACCACAGCGCAAGACCTACGAGCAGTACTTC.

The V gene is TRBV4-2, the J gene TRBJ2-5; tentatively, D is TRBD1 (6 bases). V dropped 1 base and J dropped 5 bases, with 14 bases sitting between them. Germline loops: CDR1 LGHNA, CDR2 YNFKEQ. The CDR3 spans 15 residues. CDR3 loop: CASSQVTGNWETQYF. The DNA for the CDR3 is TGTGCCAGCAGCCAAGTTACAGGGAATTGGGAGACCCAGTACTTC.

The chain joins TRBV29-1 to TRBJ1-4; D call uncertain. V was shortened by 5 bases and J by 12 bases, with 16 bases between the two germline ends. Germline V gene sequence: CDR1 SQVTM, CDR2 ANQGSEA. This CDR3 has 12 amino acids. CDR3 DNA: TGCAGCGTTATTGTTTATGATAGGGAACTGTTTTTT. It encodes CSVIVYDRELFF.

The V and J genes are TRBV5-1 and TRBJ1-2; a weak D match, TRBD1 (5 bases). The V gene lost 5 bases and the J gene lost 4 bases, with 9 bases spanning the gap. The CDR3 spans 12 residues. Germline CDR1 reads SGHRS; CDR2 reads YFSETQ. The CDR3 sequence is CASRTGLYGYTF. CDR3 nucleotides: TGCGCCAGCAGGACGGGGCTCTATGGCTACACCTTC.

This chain joins TRBV12-5 and TRBJ2-5, with 9 bases identical to TRBD1. This CDR3 contains 15 residues. V trimming: 3 bases; J trimming: 5 bases; junction bases outside the gene matches: 7. Germline CDR1 LGHNT, CDR2 FRNRAP. In DNA, the CDR3 is TGTGCTAGTGGTTTCCCGGGACAGGGAGGGGAGACCCAGTACTTC. This sequence encodes CASGFPGQGGETQYF.

This sequence joins TRBV2 and TRBJ2-6; the D is unclear. Trimming shortened V by 2 bases and J by 1 base, and 6 bases separated the two germline ends. CDR1 is SNHLY, CDR2 FYNNEI, per germline. CDR3 length equals 15 residues. In DNA form, the CDR3 reads TGTGCCAGCAGTGAAAGGCCTTCTGGGGCCAACGTCCTGACTTTC. It encodes CASSERPSGANVLTF.

In its sample, this clone was seen once. The chain uses TRBV6-5 and TRBJ2-3, with D uncertain. The CDR3 consists of 14 residues. Germline CDR1 and CDR2: MNHEY and SVGAGI. V dropped 8 bases and J dropped 3 bases, with 15 bases sitting between them. CDR3 in DNA: TGTGCCAGCCGTCAATCAAGGTTGACAGATACGCAGTATTTT. Translation gives CASRQSRLTDTQYF.

The chain carries TRBV7-9 and TRBJ2-3; unclear D gene. In germline, CDR1 is SEHNR, CDR2 FQNEAQ (reference sequence). The CDR3 extends over 13 amino acids. V dropped 5 bases and J dropped 6 bases, with 12 bases sitting between them. CDR3 loop: CASSPSNFDTQYF. The CDR3 DNA sequence: TGTGCCAGCAGCCCTTCTAACTTCGATACGCAGTATTTT.

This sequence joins TRBV4-1 and TRBJ2-4; D may match TRBD1 or TRBD2 (5 bases each). This CDR3 comprises 13 residues. CDR1 and CDR2 (germline): MGHRA, YSYEKL. Trimming shortened V by 4 bases and J by 7 bases, and 11 bases separated the two germline ends. The CDR3 coding sequence is TGCGCCAGCAGCCTCGCCAGGGAGAACATTCAGTACTTC. Amino acids: CASSLARENIQYF.

The chain combines TRBV14 with TRBJ2-7; D not certain. V gave up 4 bases and J gave up 0 bases, with 7 bases separating them. This CDR3 is built from 13 residues. Germline V gene data show CDR1 as SGHDN and CDR2 as FVKESK. CDR3 nucleotides: TGTGCCAGCAGCCGGTCAGTCTCCTACGAGCAGTACTTC. It translates to CASSRSVSYEQYF.

The chain couples TRBV5-1 to TRBJ1-2; maybe TRBD1 (5 bases). V was clipped by 0 bases and J by 4 bases, with 13 bases between them. CDR1 is SGHRS and CDR2 is YFSETQ in the germline V gene. The CDR3 is 15 residues long. The CDR3 DNA is TGCGCCAGCAGCTTGGCCGGAAAGGGGCCCTATGGCTACACCTTC. Its protein product is CASSLAGKGPYGYTF.

V gene TRBV29-1 combines with J gene TRBJ2-7, with 8 bases fitting TRBD1. The CDR3 totals 18 residues. Germline CDR1 is SQVTM and CDR2 is ANQGSEA. V gave up 6 bases and J gave up 0 bases; unmatched junction bases: 19. CDR3 amino acids: CSVNLYGQGPMSSYEQYF. CDR3 sequence (DNA): TGCAGCGTAAATCTCTACGGACAGGGACCTATGAGCTCCTACGAGCAGTACTTC.

J is TRBJ1-3 and V is TRBV7-8; the match to TRBD1 covers 8 bases. Germline lookup yields CDR1 SGHVS and CDR2 FQNEAQ. Unmatched junction bases numbered 4, after V lost 6 bases and J lost 3 bases. The CDR3 length is 14 residues. Here the CDR3 DNA reads TGTGCCAGCAGAAACAGGGGGGATGGAAACACCATATATTTT. Protein sequence: CASRNRGDGNTIYF.

This sequence joins TRBV9 and TRBJ2-5, with D maybe TRBD1 (5 bases). Germline V CDR1 and CDR2: SGDLS, YYNGEE. This CDR3 is built from 14 residues. The V and J ends lost 4 bases and 1 base respectively, with 11 bases between them. The CDR3 DNA follows: TGTGCCAGCAGCCCGTACAGGACCCAAGAGACCCAGTACTTC. It translates to CASSPYRTQETQYF.

This chain links TRBV6-1 with TRBJ1-5; possibly TRBD1 for D (6 bases). Germline V gene sequence: CDR1 MNHNS, CDR2 SASEGT. The CDR3 has 15 residues. V was clipped by 1 base and J by 5 bases, with 12 bases between them. The CDR3: CASSEDPGEYQPQHF. CDR3 DNA sequence: TGTGCCAGCAGTGAAGATCCAGGGGAATATCAGCCCCAGCATTTT.

This clone has just one count. This chain uses TRBV5-1 with TRBJ2-7; 7 nucleotides line up with TRBD1. V shed 2 bases, J shed 3 bases, and the junction held 2 bases outside the gene matches. CDR3 length equals 13 residues. Germline V CDR1 and CDR2: SGHRS, YFSETQ. The CDR3 DNA reads TGCGCCAGCAGCTTTCGACAGGGCTACGAGCAGTACTTC. Its translation: CASSFRQGYEQYF.

The table lists this clone with a few counts. The chain employs TRBV6-5 and TRBJ1-2; weak D call: TRBD1 (5 bases). The germline V and J ends were trimmed by 2 bases and 8 bases, with 9 bases remaining between them. The CDR3 runs 12 residues. Per the germline V gene, CDR1 is MNHEY and CDR2 is SVGAGI. The CDR3 sequence is CASSYGGEGYTF. The CDR3 DNA reads as TGTGCCAGCAGTTACGGGGGGGAGGGCTACACCTTC.

J is TRBJ1-4 and V is TRBV7-9, with a tentative D call TRBD1 (6 bases). V lost 6 bases and J 5 bases, leaving 10 bases between the germline ends. The CDR3 spans 13 residues. Looked up from germline, CDR1 is SEHNR and CDR2 is FQNEAQ (reference sequence). For the CDR3, the DNA is TGTGCCAGCAGGCCGGACAGCAATGAAAAACTGTTTTTT. Translation gives CASRPDSNEKLFF.

The chain employs TRBV14 and TRBJ2-1; tentatively, D is TRBD2 (6 bases). The germline CDR1 and CDR2 sequences are SGHDN and FVKESK. This CDR3 comprises 17 residues. Trimming stripped 1 base from V and 11 bases from J, with 24 bases between. DNA of the CDR3: TGTGCCAGCAGCCAAGTCGAGGGCGGGATTTTGCGTCGAAAGCAGTTCTTC. As protein: CASSQVEGGILRRKQFF.

The chain is built from TRBV10-2 and TRBJ2-7; D is possibly TRBD1 (6 bases). V lost 4 bases and J lost 5, with 15 bases in between. This CDR3 is built from 14 residues. Germline CDR1 is WSHSY and CDR2 is SAAADI. The CDR3 loop is CASSGQGRSNEQYF. CDR3 in DNA: TGCGCCAGCAGTGGCCAGGGGCGATCCAACGAGCAGTACTTC.

This clone has more than one count but fewer than ten. The chain joins TRBV2 to TRBJ2-5; 10 nucleotides match TRBD2. The J segment lost 6 bases and the V segment lost 2 bases, leaving 9 bases of the junction unmatched. Looked up from germline, CDR1 is SNHLY and CDR2 is FYNNEI. This CDR3 contains 16 residues. This CDR3 reads CASSERSSGGTKTQYF. CDR3 DNA sequence: TGTGCCAGCAGTGAAAGGTCTAGCGGGGGAACGAAGACCCAGTACTTC.